The 31 T cell receptor beta chains listed next were all sequenced from one sample in a study of T-cell reconstitution after alpha-beta-depleted transplantation in children. Researchers prepared the TCRbeta library using unique molecular identifiers, the study reports. MiXCR, run by TCRdb on the PCR reads, gives a single entry per CDR3 protein. The sample yields 600,000 to 700,000 distinct CDR3 sequences, approximately 16% seen once. Sequenced material: PBMCs from the stem cell graft donor, taken from the stem cell graft. The source is a human donor who donated a stem cell graft to a child with acute myeloid leukemia.

There are many counts of this clonotype. This rearrangement joins TRBV10-3 to TRBJ2-1; TRBD2 agrees at 9 bases. Germline lookup yields CDR1 ENHRY and CDR2 SYGVKD. V was clipped by 0 bases and J by 9 bases; unmatched bases: 6. CDR3 length: 15 amino acids. The CDR3, as DNA: TGTGCCATCAGTGAGTCGACTAGCGGAAAGGGTGAGCAGTTCTTC. This gives the protein CAISESTSGKGEQFF.

The chain links TRBV7-2 to TRBJ1-5, with D uncertain. V lost 3 bases and J lost 2, with 11 bases in between. Germline V gene sequence: CDR1 SGHTA, CDR2 FQGNSA. This CDR3 has 15 amino acids. The CDR3, as DNA: TGTGCCAGCAGCTTGATGTTCGGGGGCAATCAGCCCCAGCATTTT. Translating gives CASSLMFGGNQPQHF.

The chain is built from TRBV7-9 and TRBJ1-3; D ambiguous. Trimming took 0 bases from V and 0 from J, leaving 9 bases between them. The CDR3 is 16 amino acids. Germline V gene data show CDR1 as SEHNR and CDR2 as FQNEAQ (reference sequence). Here the CDR3 DNA reads TGTGCCAGCAGCTTAGCCGGAACCTACTCTGGAAACACCATATATTTT. It encodes CASSLAGTYSGNTIYF.

J is TRBJ1-4 and V is TRBV20-1; the match to TRBD1 covers 10 bases. The J segment lost 7 bases and the V segment lost 3 bases, leaving 8 bases of the junction unmatched. This CDR3 is 15 amino acids long. Germline CDR1 and CDR2: DFQATT and SNEGSKA (reference sequence). CDR3: CSARKAGTGAEKLFF. The CDR3 nucleotides are TGCAGTGCTAGGAAGGCCGGGACAGGGGCTGAAAAACTGTTTTTT.

This clonotype showed up just a few times. This sequence joins TRBV30 and TRBJ2-7, with D possibly matching TRBD1 (6 bases). The CDR3 runs to 13 residues. The V gene lost 2 bases and the J gene lost 5 bases, with 13 bases spanning the gap. Germline values: CDR1 GTSNPN, CDR2 SVGIG (reference sequence). CDR3 residues: CAWSRDNAHEQYF. CDR3 DNA sequence: TGTGCCTGGAGTAGGGACAATGCCCACGAGCAGTACTTC.

This clonotype was counted many times. The chain couples TRBV7-2 to TRBJ2-5, with 7 bases identical to TRBD1. V shed 4 bases, J shed 5 bases, and the junction held 7 bases outside the gene matches. CDR3 length: 14 residues. The germline V gene encodes CDR1 SGHTA and CDR2 FQGNSA. For the CDR3, the DNA is TGTGCCAGCAGCTCCGGACAGGTCGCGGAGACCCAGTACTTC. Residues: CASSSGQVAETQYF.

This clonotype has ten or more counts. The chain has TRBV20-1 and TRBJ2-4, with 9 bases matching TRBD1. The CDR3 has 13 amino acids. V lost 6 bases, J lost 3 bases, and 3 bases stayed unmatched. The germline V gene encodes CDR1 DFQATT and CDR2 SNEGSKA (reference sequence). CDR3 region: CSAWTGVKNIQYF. CDR3 in DNA: TGCAGTGCCTGGACAGGGGTCAAAAACATTCAGTACTTC.

In this sample, this clonotype turned up many times. This chain links TRBV29-1 with TRBJ2-7, with a weak D call TRBD1 (6 bases). Germline CDR1 is SQVTM and CDR2 is ANQGSEA. V shed 4 bases and J shed 3 bases, with 13 bases lying between them. This CDR3 has 13 amino acids. The CDR3 DNA follows: TGCAGCGTTGGCCCACAGGGAAGCTACGAGCAGTACTTC. Encoded protein: CSVGPQGSYEQYF.

On this clonotype: One end of the junction is discordant with germline, which a read error may explain. V gene TRBV7-9 combines with J gene TRBJ1-1, with TRBD1 identical over 7 bases. The CDR3 is 15 amino acids. Germline CDR1 is SEHNR and CDR2 is FQNEAQ (reference sequence). Here the CDR3 DNA reads TGTGCCAGCAGTTCCCCGACAGGGCAGGACACTCAAGCTTTCTTT. This translates into CASSSPTGQDTQAFF.

The chain recombines TRBV29-1 with TRBJ2-4; either TRBD1 or TRBD2 may fit D (5 bases each). Trimming pared 3 bases from V and 3 bases from J, leaving 12 bases between. The CDR3 has 14 residues. Germline CDR1 is SQVTM and CDR2 is ANQGSEA. In DNA form, the CDR3 reads TGCAGCGTTGAGGGCAGGGAGAACAAAAACATTCAGTACTTC. Its protein product is CSVEGRENKNIQYF.

A remark on this clonotype: An end of the junction does not agree with germline; a read error may underlie this. This sequence joins TRBV10-3 and TRBJ2-3, with 8 bases identical to TRBD1. The germline V gene has CDR1 ENHRY and CDR2 SYGVKD. This CDR3 has 17 amino acids. The CDR3 bases are TGTGCCATCAGAGCAACCGGACAGGGTGAAGCGACAGGTACGCAGTATTTT. Amino acids: CAIRATGQGEATGTQYF.

This clonotype has at least ten counts. The chain recombines TRBV29-1 with TRBJ2-3; maybe TRBD2 (5 bases). Per germline, CDR1 SQVTM and CDR2 ANQGSEA. The CDR3 runs to 13 residues. The V gene lost 6 bases and the J gene lost 4 bases, with 14 bases spanning the gap. The CDR3 DNA reads as TGCAGCGTCTCAATTGGACTGGCAGATACGCAGTATTTT. This gives the protein CSVSIGLADTQYF.

On this clonotype: One base away lies a much larger clone, so this may be a sequencing read error. This CDR3 fails to terminate in the conserved phenylalanine or tryptophan, so it likely reflects a read error. The chain couples TRBV24-1 to TRBJ1-2; D remains unclear. The V and J ends lost 2 bases and 6 bases respectively, with 9 bases between them. The CDR3 covers 13 residues. Germline V gene lookup returns CDR1 KGHDR and CDR2 SFDVKD. The CDR3 region is CATSDYDMDGYTC. CDR3 in DNA: TGTGCCACCAGTGATTACGACATGGATGGCTACACCTGC.

This clonotype was counted only a few times. This chain joins TRBV5-1 and TRBJ2-2; no definite D call. In germline, CDR1 is SGHRS, CDR2 YFSETQ. Trimming removed 3 bases at V and 8 bases at J, with 14 bases between. The CDR3 loop spans 14 amino acids. The CDR3 loop reads CASSSLTGRGELFF. CDR3 bases: TGCGCCAGCAGCTCCTTGACCGGCCGGGGGGAGCTGTTTTTT. Complete variable domain (other parts from reference TRBV5-1 and TRBJ2-2): KAGVTQTPRYLIKTRGQQVTLSCSPISGHRSVSWYQQTPGQGLQFLFEYFSETQRNKGNFPGRFSGRQFSNSRSEMNVSTLELGDSALYLCASSSLTGRGELFFGEGSRLTVL.

The chain recombines TRBV20-1 with TRBJ1-5, with 8 bases that match TRBD1. This CDR3 is built from 13 residues. V lost 5 bases and J lost 4; bases outside the gene matches: 4. Germline V lookup: CDR1 DFQATT, CDR2 SNEGSKA (reference sequence). The CDR3 region is CSAFNRGNQPQHF. The CDR3, as DNA: TGCAGTGCTTTCAACAGGGGGAATCAGCCCCAGCATTTT.

This clonotype was counted a few times. This sequence joins TRBV25-1 and TRBJ1-2; D is unresolved. V lost 2 bases, J lost 5 bases, and 6 bases lay in between. This CDR3 is built from 12 residues. Germline loops: CDR1 MGHDK, CDR2 SYGVNS. The DNA for the CDR3 is TGTGCCAGCAGTGAAGTCGGATATGGCTACACCTTC. Its protein product is CASSEVGYGYTF.

This clonotype was counted between two and nine times. The chain has TRBV12-3 or TRBV12-4 and TRBJ2-1; TRBD2 agrees at 11 bases. This CDR3 contains 18 residues. Losses at the gene ends were 5 bases for V and 9 bases for J; bases not matched to a gene: 18. The CDR3 reads CASSPSPFIAGGLGEQFF. The CDR3 DNA is TGTGCCAGCAGTCCTAGCCCCTTCATAGCGGGGGGGCTCGGTGAGCAGTTCTTC.

This clonotype was observed many times. The chain joins TRBV20-1 to TRBJ2-7; D call uncertain. With 3 bases removed from V and 2 bases from J, the gap between germline ends came to 17 bases. The CDR3 contains 15 residues. From germline, CDR1 is DFQATT and CDR2 SNEGSKA (reference sequence). CDR3 DNA: TGCAGTGCTAGCCCTGGGCCGCGTAGAACCTACGAGCAGTACTTC. Its protein product is CSASPGPRRTYEQYF.

This clonotype was counted at least ten times. The chain combines TRBV10-3 with TRBJ2-5; D call uncertain. Germline V gene sequence: CDR1 ENHRY, CDR2 SYGVKD. V shed 3 bases and J shed 2 bases, with 16 bases lying between them. This CDR3 region has 16 residues. As DNA, the CDR3 is TGTGCCATCAGTGACATAACGGTCCCCACTCAAGAGACCCAGTACTTC. This codes for CAISDITVPTQETQYF.

This clonotype was counted between two and nine times. The rearrangement links TRBV7-2 to TRBJ2-5; D is undetermined. Germline lookup yields CDR1 SGHTA and CDR2 FQGNSA. V was trimmed by 3 bases and J by 0 bases, leaving 8 bases between them. This CDR3 has 14 residues. CDR3 amino acids: CASSFTVYQETQYF. The CDR3, as DNA: TGTGCCAGCAGCTTTACAGTTTACCAAGAGACCCAGTACTTC.

This clonotype was found many times. The chain combines TRBV20-1 with TRBJ2-6; D is undetermined. This CDR3 is built from 13 residues. Trimming took 4 bases from V and 4 from J, leaving 8 bases between them. Germline CDR1 reads DFQATT; CDR2 reads SNEGSKA (reference sequence). CDR3 in DNA: TGCAGTGCTAAAGTAACAGGGGCCAACGTCCTGACTTTC. Translating gives CSAKVTGANVLTF.

The chain employs TRBV6-2 or TRBV6-3 and TRBJ2-6, with 8 bases aligning to TRBD1. CDR1 MNHEY and CDR2 SVGEGT come from the germline V gene. V shed 8 bases, J shed 3 bases, and the junction held 12 bases outside the gene matches. This CDR3 region has 17 residues. This chain's CDR3 is CASQGASGLFGANVLTF. The DNA for the CDR3 is TGTGCCAGCCAGGGGGCGAGTGGTCTCTTTGGGGCCAACGTCCTGACTTTC.

This chain connects TRBV30 to TRBJ2-5; D remains unclear. The germline V gene encodes CDR1 GTSNPN and CDR2 SVGIG (reference sequence). V was shortened by 2 bases and J by 0 bases, with 7 bases between the two germline ends. This CDR3 region has 13 residues. CDR3 nucleotides: TGTGCCTGGAGTAGGGTATACCAAGAGACCCAGTACTTC. This encodes CAWSRVYQETQYF.

As to this clonotype: Possible read error: a much larger clone is one base away. The rearrangement links TRBV2 to TRBJ2-5; the match to TRBD1 covers 7 bases. From germline, CDR1 is SNHLY and CDR2 FYNNEI. This CDR3 contains 13 residues. The V and J ends lost 6 bases and 1 base, in that order; junction bases with no gene match: 2. CDR3 coding DNA: TGTGCCAGCAGGGGGGACAGCCAAGAGACCCAGTACTTC. This sequence encodes CASRGDSQETQYF.

The CDR3 is CASSRTYQETQYF. In nucleotides, the CDR3 is TGTGCCAGCAGCCGGACCTACCAAGAGACCCAGTACTTC. The rearrangement joins TRBV5-5 to TRBJ2-5; D gene ambiguous. Trimming removed 4 bases at V and 0 bases at J, with 7 bases between. Germline assignment: CDR1 SGHKS and CDR2 YYEKEE (reference sequence). The CDR3 covers 13 residues.

This chain uses TRBV7-2 with TRBJ1-1, with 9 bases identical to TRBD1. Per germline, CDR1 SGHTA and CDR2 FQGNSA. This CDR3 comprises 15 residues. Trimming cost V 5 bases and J 5 bases; bases outside gene matches: 9. The CDR3 here is CASSLTTGGGTEAFF. The CDR3 region has the DNA TGTGCCAGCAGCCTTACGACAGGGGGGGGGACTGAAGCTTTCTTT.

CDR3 sequence (DNA): TGCGCCAGCAGTGAAAGGGACAGGTTTAACAATTCACCCCTCCACTTT. Protein sequence: CASSERDRFNNSPLHF. The chain has TRBV10-2 and TRBJ1-6, with TRBD1 matching 8 bases. The length of the CDR3 is 16 residues. Germline V gene lookup returns CDR1 WSHSY and CDR2 SAAADI. V shed 3 bases and J 7 bases; nucleotides not matched to a gene: 8.

This clonotype was seen repeatedly, ten times or more. The V and J genes are TRBV6-5 and TRBJ1-1; D possibly corresponds to TRBD1 (6 bases). Germline V gene data show CDR1 as MNHEY and CDR2 as SVGAGI. V gave up 5 bases and J gave up 3 bases, with 22 bases separating them. CDR3 size: 17 residues. The DNA for the CDR3 is TGTGCCAGCAGTACTACCAGGGGTTCCCTGCAGGACACTGAAGCTTTCTTT. Translation: CASSTTRGSLQDTEAFF.

This clonotype was detected ten times or more. The V gene is TRBV29-1, the J gene TRBJ2-3; a weak D match, TRBD1 (5 bases). Germline CDR1 reads SQVTM; CDR2 reads ANQGSEA. Trimming stripped 3 bases from V and 3 bases from J, with 10 bases between. The CDR3 is 13 residues long. The CDR3 bases are TGCAGCGTTGAGGGCAGGGCAACAGATACGCAGTATTTT. Its protein product is CSVEGRATDTQYF.

This clonotype was observed a handful of times. The chain combines TRBV14 with TRBJ1-1; no firm D call. The CDR3 loop spans 13 amino acids. Germline V gene data show CDR1 as SGHDN and CDR2 as FVKESK. V lost 3 bases and J 1 base, leaving 6 bases between the germline ends. CDR3 protein: CASSQYRNTEAFF. CDR3 DNA sequence: TGTGCCAGCAGCCAGTACAGGAACACTGAAGCTTTCTTT.

This clonotype appeared a few times. The V gene is TRBV6-2 or TRBV6-3, the J gene TRBJ1-5; D remains unclear. This CDR3 region has 10 residues. The germline V gene has CDR1 MNHEY and CDR2 SVGEGT. The ends were cut back, 6 bases at V and 3 bases at J, with 0 bases in the middle. CDR3 bases: TGTGCCAGCAGCAATCAGCCCCAGCATTTT. Its translation is CASSNQPQHF.